This T cell receptor (beta chain) was captured by sequencing in a study of blood T cell repertoires in COVID-19. In its sample, this clone was seen once. V was clipped by 6 bases and J by 4 bases; unmatched bases: 11. The CDR3 loop spans 15 amino acids. Germline CDR1 MNHEY, CDR2 SVGAGI. Profiled with immunoSEQ multiplex PCR; TCRdb holds only in-frame clones, not every one. The sample consists of some 150,000 clones, 70% to 90% of them appearing once. The receptor's source is a man between 60 and 75 years old with COVID-19, enrolled during active disease. This chain joins TRBV6-5 and TRBJ1-2; 7 nucleotides line up with TRBD1. The sequenced sample was peripheral blood. This CDR3 is CASRTDRVVPYGYTF. DNA of the CDR3: TGTGCCAGCAGAACCGACAGGGTCGTTCCCTATGGCTACACCTTC.